This TCR beta chain stems from a study of patients and donors after allogeneic stem cell transplantation. TCRdb fed the RT-PCR reads into MiXCR, producing one record per CDR3 protein. The sample includes some 90,000 distinct CDR3 sequences, 40% to 60% of them seen just once. Germline values: CDR1 DFQATT, CDR2 SNEGSKA (reference sequence). Trimming left V 4 bases short and J 4 bases short, with 17 bases between. This CDR3 has 14 residues. The rearrangement joins TRBV20-1 to TRBJ2-7; either TRBD1 or TRBD2 may fit D (5 bases each). The sequence derives from a human donor who was either an allogeneic HSCT recipient or a stem cell or donor lymphocyte infusion donor (not recorded which). It is not recorded whose cells these are; they may come from a transplant donor. Sequencing was carried out using blood, either unsorted or a sorted T cell fraction (not recorded which). The CDR3 loop reads CSATGTYDLYEQYF. CDR3 in DNA: TGCAGTGCTACCGGGACCTACGATCTATACGAGCAGTACTTC.